Sequencing of this TCR beta chain was carried out in a study of blood T cell repertoires in COVID-19. Data came from immunoSEQ multiplex PCR; TCRdb stores just in-frame clones and leaves some out. The table shows 110,000 to 150,000 clones, with more than 75% occurring only once. This CDR3 is 15 amino acids long. V lost 3 bases, J lost 7 bases, and 9 bases stayed unmatched. Per the germline V gene, CDR1 is MNHNS and CDR2 is SASEGT. The V gene is TRBV6-1, the J gene TRBJ2-4; 7 nucleotides line up with TRBD2. Input material: PBMCs or T cells enriched from blood (not recorded which). The source of this sequence is a woman aged 50 to 60 who had recovered from COVID-19. The CDR3 sequence: CASSDPTRGENIQYF. The CDR3 bases are TGTGCCAGCAGTGACCCCACCCGGGGGGAGAACATTCAGTACTTC.